What follows are 2 T cell receptor beta chains derived from one specimen sequenced in a study of beta chain features in type 1 diabetes. Every isolated RNA sample was fully reverse transcribed, so sequencing captured expressed TCRB transcripts. Generated by immunoSEQ multiplex PCR, the TCRdb table keeps only in-frame clones and is missing some. This table holds under 250,000 clones, about 30% found once. Sequences were obtained from central memory CD4+ T cells from blood. Every receptor here comes from a man aged 25 to 40 in good health.

This clone was seen a few times. The gene calls are TRBV6-6 and TRBJ2-3; TRBD1 is a possible D gene (6 bases). The CDR3 length is 15 residues. Looked up from germline, CDR1 is MNHNY and CDR2 is SVGAGI (reference sequence). V lost 0 bases to trimming and J lost 4 bases, with 11 bases between them. The CDR3 DNA is TGTGCCAGCAGTTACTCGCCAGAGGGGGCAGATACGCAGTATTTT. Amino acid sequence: CASSYSPEGADTQYF.

This clone came up a few times. The gene calls are TRBV14 and TRBJ1-3; D ambiguous. Germline loops: CDR1 SGHDN, CDR2 FVKESK. V shed 4 bases and J shed 3 bases, with 4 bases lying between them. The CDR3 extends over 12 amino acids. The CDR3 DNA reads TGTGCCAGCAGCCCCGATGGAAACACCATATATTTT. Translation: CASSPDGNTIYF.